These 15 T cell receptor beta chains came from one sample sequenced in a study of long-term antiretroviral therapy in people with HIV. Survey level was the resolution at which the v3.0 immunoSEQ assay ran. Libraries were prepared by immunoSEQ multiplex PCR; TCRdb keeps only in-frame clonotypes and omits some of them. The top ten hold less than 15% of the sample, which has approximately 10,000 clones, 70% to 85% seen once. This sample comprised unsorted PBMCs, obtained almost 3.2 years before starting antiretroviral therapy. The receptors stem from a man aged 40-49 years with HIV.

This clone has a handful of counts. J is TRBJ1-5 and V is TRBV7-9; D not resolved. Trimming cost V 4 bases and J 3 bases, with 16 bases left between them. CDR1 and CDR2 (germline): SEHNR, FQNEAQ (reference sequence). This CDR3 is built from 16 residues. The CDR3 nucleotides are TGTGCCAGCAGCTCGGGTGACCAGGCTTTCAATCAGCCCCAGCATTTT. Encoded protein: CASSSGDQAFNQPQHF.

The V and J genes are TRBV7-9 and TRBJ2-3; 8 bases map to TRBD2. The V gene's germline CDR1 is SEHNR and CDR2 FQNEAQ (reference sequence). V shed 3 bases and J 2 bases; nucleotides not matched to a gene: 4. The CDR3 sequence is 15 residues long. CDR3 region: CASSFWREATDTQYF. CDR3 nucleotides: TGTGCCAGCAGCTTCTGGCGGGAGGCCACAGATACGCAGTATTTT. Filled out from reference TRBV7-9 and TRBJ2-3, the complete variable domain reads DTGVSQNPRHKITKRGQNVTFRCDPISEHNRLYWYRQTLGQGPEFLTYFQNEAQLEKSRLLSDRFSAERPKGSFSTLEIQRTEQGDSAMYLCASSFWREATDTQYFGPGTRLTVL.

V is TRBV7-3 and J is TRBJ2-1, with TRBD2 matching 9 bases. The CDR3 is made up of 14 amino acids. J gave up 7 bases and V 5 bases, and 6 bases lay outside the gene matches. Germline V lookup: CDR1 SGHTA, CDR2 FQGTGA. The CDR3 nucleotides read TGTGCCAGCAGCCCCCGACTAGCGGCGAATGAGCAGTTCTTC. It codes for CASSPRLAANEQFF.

The CDR3 region is CASSLVQNTDTQYF. For the CDR3, the DNA is TGCGCCAGCAGCTTGGTTCAGAACACAGATACGCAGTATTTT. J is TRBJ2-3 and V is TRBV5-1; D uncertain. V lost 0 bases, J lost 2 bases, and 7 bases lay in between. From germline, CDR1 is SGHRS and CDR2 YFSETQ. This CDR3 is 14 amino acids long. Complete variable domain (other parts from reference TRBV5-1 and TRBJ2-3): KAGVTQTPRYLIKTRGQQVTLSCSPISGHRSVSWYQQTPGQGLQFLFEYFSETQRNKGNFPGRFSGRQFSNSRSEMNVSTLELGDSALYLCASSLVQNTDTQYFGPGTRLTVL.

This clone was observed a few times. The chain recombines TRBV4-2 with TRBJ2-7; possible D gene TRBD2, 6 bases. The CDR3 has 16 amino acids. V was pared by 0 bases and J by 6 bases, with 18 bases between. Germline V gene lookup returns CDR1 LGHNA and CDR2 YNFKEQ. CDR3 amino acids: CASSQEWPGLNGEQYF. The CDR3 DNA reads TGTGCCAGCAGCCAAGAGTGGCCGGGACTTAATGGCGAGCAGTACTTC.

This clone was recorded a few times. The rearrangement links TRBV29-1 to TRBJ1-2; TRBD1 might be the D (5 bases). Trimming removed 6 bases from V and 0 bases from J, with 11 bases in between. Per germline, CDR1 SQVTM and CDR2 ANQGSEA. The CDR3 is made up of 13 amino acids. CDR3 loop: CSVEGFSNYGYTF. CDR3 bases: TGCAGCGTCGAGGGGTTTTCTAACTATGGCTACACCTTC.

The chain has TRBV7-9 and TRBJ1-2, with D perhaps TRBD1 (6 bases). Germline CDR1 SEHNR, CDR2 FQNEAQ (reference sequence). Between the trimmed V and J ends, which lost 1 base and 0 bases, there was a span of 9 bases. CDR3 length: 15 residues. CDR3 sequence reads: CASSLGAGANYGYTF. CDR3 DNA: TGTGCCAGCAGCTTAGGGGCAGGGGCTAACTATGGCTACACCTTC.

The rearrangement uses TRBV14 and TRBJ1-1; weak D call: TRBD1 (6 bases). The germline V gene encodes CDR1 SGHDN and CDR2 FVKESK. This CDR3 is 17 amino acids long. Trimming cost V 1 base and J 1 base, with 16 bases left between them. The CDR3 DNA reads TGTGCCAGCAGCCAAGTTGTCGGACCGGACAGGAACACTGAAGCTTTCTTT. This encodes CASSQVVGPDRNTEAFF. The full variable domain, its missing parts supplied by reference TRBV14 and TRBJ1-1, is EAGVTQFPSHSVIEKGQTVTLRCDPISGHDNLYWYRRVMGKEIKFLLHFVKESKQDESGMPNNRFLAERTGGTYSTLKVQPAELEDSGVYFCASSQVVGPDRNTEAFFGQGTRLTVV.

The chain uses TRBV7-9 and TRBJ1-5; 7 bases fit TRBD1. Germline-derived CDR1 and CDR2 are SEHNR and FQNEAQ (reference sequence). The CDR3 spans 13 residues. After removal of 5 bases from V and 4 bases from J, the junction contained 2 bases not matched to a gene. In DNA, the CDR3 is TGTGCCAGCAGCAGGACAGGTAATCAGCCCCAGCATTTT. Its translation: CASSRTGNQPQHF. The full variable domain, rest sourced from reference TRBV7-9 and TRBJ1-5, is DTGVSQNPRHKITKRGQNVTFRCDPISEHNRLYWYRQTLGQGPEFLTYFQNEAQLEKSRLLSDRFSAERPKGSFSTLEIQRTEQGDSAMYLCASSRTGNQPQHFGDGTRLSIL.

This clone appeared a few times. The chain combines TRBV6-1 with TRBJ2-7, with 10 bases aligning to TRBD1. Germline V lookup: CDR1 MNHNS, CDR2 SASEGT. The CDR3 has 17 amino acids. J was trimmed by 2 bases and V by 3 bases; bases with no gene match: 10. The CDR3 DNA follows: TGTGCCAGCAGTGATGTACCGGGGACAGGGGCTCCCTACGAGCAGTACTTC. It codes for CASSDVPGTGAPYEQYF.

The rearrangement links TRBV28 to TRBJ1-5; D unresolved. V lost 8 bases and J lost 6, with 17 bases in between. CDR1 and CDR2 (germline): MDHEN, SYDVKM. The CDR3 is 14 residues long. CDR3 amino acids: CASRPWAKTQPQHF. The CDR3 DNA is TGTGCCAGCCGTCCTTGGGCTAAAACTCAGCCCCAGCATTTT.

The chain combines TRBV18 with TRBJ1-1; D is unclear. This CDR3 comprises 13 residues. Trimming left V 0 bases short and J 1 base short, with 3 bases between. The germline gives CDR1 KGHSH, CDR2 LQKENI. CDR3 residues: CASSPPANTEAFF. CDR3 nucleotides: TGTGCCAGCTCACCACCCGCGAACACTGAAGCTTTCTTT.

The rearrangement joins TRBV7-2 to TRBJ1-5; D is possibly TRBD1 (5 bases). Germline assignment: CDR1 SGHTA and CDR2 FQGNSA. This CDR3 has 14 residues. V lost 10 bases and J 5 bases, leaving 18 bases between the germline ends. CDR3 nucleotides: TGTGCCACCAAACGCAGTCAGGGCGATCAGCCCCAGCATTTT. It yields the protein CATKRSQGDQPQHF.

The CDR3, as DNA: TGTGCCAGTAGTATAGGAGCCGGAGACTCTCCCTACGAGCAGTACTTC. It specifies CASSIGAGDSPYEQYF. This rearrangement joins TRBV19 to TRBJ2-7; D uncertain. V was clipped by 1 base and J by 2 bases, with 15 bases between them. The CDR3 spans 16 residues. Looked up from germline, CDR1 is LNHDA and CDR2 is SQIVND (reference sequence).

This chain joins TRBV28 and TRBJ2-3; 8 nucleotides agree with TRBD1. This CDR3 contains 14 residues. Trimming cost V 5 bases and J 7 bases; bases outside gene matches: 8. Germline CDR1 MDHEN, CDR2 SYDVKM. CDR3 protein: CASSLPGGANTQYF. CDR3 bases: TGTGCCAGCAGTCTGCCAGGGGGCGCGAATACGCAGTATTTT.